This T cell receptor (beta chain) was captured by sequencing in a study of T cells in Graves' hyperthyroidism and ophthalmopathy. Template material for amplifying TCR beta CDR3 regions consisted of RNA transcripts. HTBI primers were used for first-round RT-PCR of the TCR CDR3. TCRdb re-called the multiplex PCR reads through MiXCR, storing one row per CDR3 protein. In the table there are about 570,000 distinct CDR3 sequences, approximately 14% of which are singletons. Hyperthyroidism patients were newly diagnosed, had disease duration under 2 months, and were aged 18 to 65 years. Orbital computed tomography, thyroid ultrasound, serum thyroxine and TRAb, and clinical symptoms together informed the diagnoses. Trimming removed 4 bases from V and 6 bases from J, with 14 bases in between. Germline CDR1 reads KGHSH; CDR2 reads LQKENI. This CDR3 spans 14 amino acids.

The sequenced sample was blood. The clonotype was recovered from a woman between 35 and 50 years old with Graves' hyperthyroidism. The chain joins TRBV18 to TRBJ2-3; no clear D. The CDR3 DNA follows: TGTGCCAGCTCACGGATGGAGAGGACGGATACGCAGTATTTT. It is translated as CASSRMERTDTQYF.